The clone carrying this TCR beta chain was counted ten times or more. Its antigen is unidentified. TCRdb re-called the 5' RACE reads through MiXCR, storing one row per CDR3 protein. The table has 250,000 to 400,000 distinct CDR3 sequences, about 4% seen once. The entry originates in a study of T cells after yellow fever vaccination. Background on the study: Those fractions that held only low numbers of cells were prepared using the SMART-Seq v4 Ultra Low Input RNA kit. Study outcomes and limitations: Clones from primary vaccination mostly reappeared after the booster (approximately 95% CD4, about 85% CD8).

The specimen was PBMCs, collected 5 days after the yellow fever booster vaccination. This TCR derives from a man aged 18 to 29 who received the YFV17D yellow fever vaccine.

The CDR3 DNA reads as TGTGCCAGCAGGACCGGACAGGGGAGCACAGATACGCAGTATTTT. The encoded protein is CASRTGQGSTDTQYF. The V gene is TRBV12-3 or TRBV12-4, the J gene TRBJ2-3; 9 bases line up with TRBD1. The CDR3 is made up of 15 amino acids. Losses at the gene ends were 6 bases for V and 0 bases for J; bases not matched to a gene: 4.